This is a list of T cell receptor beta chains from one sample in a study of T cell repertoires in ileal Crohn's disease. This table comes from immunoSEQ multiplex PCR, and its TCRdb copy is limited to in-frame clones, with some not included. The sample contains about 13,000 clones, around 70% of which appear only once. Sequencing was performed on ileal tissue. The source is an adult with Crohn's disease. Both conserved end residues are part of each CDR3. Fields, in order: D gene, J gene, clone size, V gene, CDR3 protein, CDR3 DNA. The D gene is left open where the match is weak. Clone size appears in some rows only: once, few, many, or a class for an expanded clone.

D: NA
J: TRBJ1-2
size: NA
V: TRBV11-1
CDR3: CASSSDKMGGYTF
DNA: TGTGCCAGCAGCTCCGACAAGATGGGTGGCTACACCTTC

D: NA
J: TRBJ2-5
size: medium-sized
V: TRBV6-1
CDR3: CASSLAGGQETQYF
DNA: TGTGCCAGCAGTCTCGCCGGGGGTCAGGAGACCCAGTACTTC

D: NA
J: TRBJ2-5
size: NA
V: TRBV5-6
CDR3: CASSLDRRETQYF
DNA: TGTGCCAGCAGCTTGGACCGGCGGGAGACCCAGTACTTC

D: NA
J: TRBJ2-7
size: NA
V: TRBV6-1
CDR3: CASSEGPGRRFYEQYF
DNA: TGTGCCAGCAGTGAAGGCCCTGGACGGAGGTTTTACGAGCAGTACTTC

D: NA
J: TRBJ2-3
size: NA
V: TRBV28
CDR3: CASSLASADTQYF
DNA: TGTGCCAGCAGTTTAGCGAGCGCAGATACGCAGTATTTT

D: TRBD2
J: TRBJ2-2
size: NA
V: TRBV18
CDR3: CASSRLAGGPIGELFF
DNA: TGTGCCAGCTCACGACTAGCGGGGGGGCCGATCGGGGAGCTGTTTTTT

D: NA
J: TRBJ2-1
size: once
V: TRBV11-2
CDR3: CASSLVASSSYNEQFF
DNA: TGTGCCAGCAGCTTAGTGGCGTCATCCTCCTACAATGAGCAGTTCTTC

D: TRBD1
J: TRBJ2-7
size: NA
V: TRBV11-2
CDR3: CASSSTGGRTTYEQYF
DNA: TGTGCCAGCAGCTCGACAGGGGGCCGAACCACCTACGAGCAGTACTTC

D: NA
J: TRBJ2-1
size: NA
V: TRBV6-5
CDR3: CASSYGQHSYNEQFF
DNA: TGTGCCAGCAGTTACGGACAGCACTCCTACAATGAGCAGTTCTTC

D: TRBD1
J: TRBJ2-6
size: NA
V: TRBV6-1
CDR3: CASSDPGTGDSGANVLTF
DNA: TGTGCCAGCAGTGACCCCGGGACAGGGGATTCTGGGGCCAACGTCCTGACTTTC

D: TRBD2
J: TRBJ2-3
size: NA
V: TRBV11-2
CDR3: CASSLDFAPGGADTQYF
DNA: TGTGCCAGCAGCTTAGATTTCGCCCCGGGAGGCGCAGATACGCAGTATTTT

D: TRBD1
J: TRBJ2-7
size: few
V: TRBV7-9
CDR3: CASSFPGQNYEQYF
DNA: TGTGCCAGCAGCTTTCCGGGACAGAACTACGAGCAGTACTTC

D: NA
J: TRBJ2-7
size: NA
V: TRBV27
CDR3: CASKNTRRIALGGQYF
DNA: TGTGCCAGCAAAAACACGAGGCGAATTGCCCTGGGAGGGCAGTACTTC

D: NA
J: TRBJ1-4
size: NA
V: TRBV2
CDR3: CASSGIGEKLFF
DNA: TGTGCCAGCAGTGGGATTGGGGAAAAACTGTTTTTT

D: TRBD1
J: TRBJ1-3
size: few
V: TRBV6-5
CDR3: CASSAIGGTGNTIYF
DNA: TGTGCCAGCAGTGCAATAGGGGGCACAGGAAACACCATATATTTT

D: NA
J: TRBJ2-2
size: NA
V: TRBV30
CDR3: CAWRAPGWRTGELFF
DNA: TGTGCCTGGAGGGCCCCGGGATGGAGGACCGGGGAGCTGTTTTTT

D: TRBD1
J: TRBJ1-2
size: NA
V: TRBV18
CDR3: CASSPDRETYGYTF
DNA: TGTGCCAGCTCTCCGGACAGGGAGACCTATGGCTACACCTTC

D: NA
J: TRBJ1-1
size: few
V: TRBV4-1
CDR3: CASSQDSEGGSPNTEAFF
DNA: TGCGCCAGCAGCCAAGATTCCGAGGGGGGGTCCCCGAACACTGAAGCTTTCTTT

D: NA
J: TRBJ2-7
size: NA
V: TRBV7-8
CDR3: CASSPWEKGPYEQYF
DNA: TGTGCCAGCAGCCCCTGGGAGAAGGGCCCCTACGAGCAGTACTTC

D: NA
J: TRBJ2-5
size: NA
V: TRBV5-1
CDR3: CASSWNPQGTQYF
DNA: TGCGCCAGCAGCTGGAATCCTCAGGGGACCCAGTACTTC

D: NA
J: TRBJ2-3
size: NA
V: TRBV18
CDR3: CASSSEADTQYF
DNA: TGTGCCAGCTCGAGCGAAGCAGATACGCAGTATTTT

D: TRBD2
J: TRBJ2-3
size: NA
V: TRBV6-6
CDR3: CASSPGLSSDTQYF
DNA: TGTGCCAGCAGTCCGGGACTATCCTCGGATACGCAGTATTTT

D: NA
J: TRBJ2-7
size: few
V: TRBV5-7
CDR3: CASSYGEYEQYF
DNA: TGTGCCAGCAGCTACGGGGAATACGAGCAGTACTTC

D: TRBD2
J: TRBJ2-1
size: NA
V: TRBV9
CDR3: CASSAAGTTYNEQFF
DNA: TGTGCCAGCAGCGCCGCCGGGACTACATACAATGAGCAGTTCTTC

D: TRBD2
J: TRBJ2-5
size: NA
V: TRBV28
CDR3: CASSLASGGSWAQYF
DNA: TGTGCCAGCAGTTTAGCTAGCGGGGGTTCTTGGGCCCAGTACTTC

D: NA
J: TRBJ1-1
size: NA
V: TRBV7-8
CDR3: CASSGMGGKTEAFF
DNA: TGTGCCAGCAGCGGGATGGGGGGAAAAACTGAAGCTTTCTTT

D: TRBD1
J: TRBJ1-5
size: NA
V: TRBV28
CDR3: CASRTGGFNQPQHF
DNA: TGTGCCAGCAGGACAGGGGGCTTCAATCAGCCCCAGCATTTT

D: TRBD1
J: TRBJ1-1
size: NA
V: TRBV6-1
CDR3: CASSGPGQGAFTEAFF
DNA: TGTGCCAGCAGTGGTCCGGGACAGGGGGCATTCACTGAAGCTTTCTTT

D: NA
J: TRBJ1-1
size: NA
V: TRBV14
CDR3: CASSQSSAGKAFF
DNA: TGTGCCAGCAGCCAATCTTCGGCCGGTAAAGCTTTCTTT

D: TRBD1
J: TRBJ1-2
size: NA
V: TRBV27
CDR3: CASNSRGQVDGYTF
DNA: TGTGCCAGCAACTCTCGGGGACAGGTAGATGGCTACACCTTC

D: NA
J: TRBJ2-7
size: NA
V: TRBV18
CDR3: CASSPPYSQGEQYF
DNA: TGTGCCAGCTCACCACCGTATTCGCAGGGCGAGCAGTACTTC

D: NA
J: TRBJ1-5
size: few
V: TRBV4-1
CDR3: CASSKTEVGNQPQHF
DNA: TGCGCCAGCAGCAAGACAGAAGTGGGCAATCAGCCCCAGCATTTT

D: NA
J: TRBJ1-1
size: NA
V: TRBV9
CDR3: CASSATGNTEAFF
DNA: TGTGCCAGCAGCGCGACAGGGAACACTGAAGCTTTCTTT

D: NA
J: TRBJ1-1
size: NA
V: TRBV6-6
CDR3: CASSDWGRSTEAFF
DNA: TGTGCCAGCAGTGATTGGGGCCGGAGCACTGAAGCTTTCTTT

D: TRBD2
J: TRBJ2-1
size: few
V: TRBV4-2
CDR3: CASSQEAGGAAEQFF
DNA: TGTGCCAGCAGCCAAGAGGCCGGGGGGGCCGCCGAGCAGTTCTTC

D: NA
J: TRBJ2-7
size: NA
V: TRBV2
CDR3: CASSNRDEQYF
DNA: TGTGCCAGCAGTAACCGGGACGAGCAGTACTTC

D: NA
J: TRBJ1-2
size: NA
V: TRBV18
CDR3: CASSPDGIPNGYTF
DNA: TGTGCCAGCTCACCCGACGGCATTCCCAATGGCTACACCTTC

D: NA
J: TRBJ2-7
size: NA
V: TRBV2
CDR3: CASRSPGTGSSYEQYF
DNA: TGTGCCAGCCGATCGCCCGGGACTGGGAGCTCCTACGAGCAGTACTTC

D: NA
J: TRBJ1-1
size: few
V: TRBV28
CDR3: CATLTVRTEAFF
DNA: TGTGCCACCCTCACCGTTAGGACTGAAGCTTTCTTT

D: NA
J: TRBJ1-5
size: NA
V: TRBV6-4
CDR3: CASSEQVNQPQHF
DNA: TGTGCCAGCAGTGAGCAGGTTAATCAGCCCCAGCATTTT

D: TRBD1
J: TRBJ2-6
size: NA
V: TRBV5-1
CDR3: CASSQGTGGRGANVLTF
DNA: TGCGCCAGCAGCCAGGGGACAGGGGGGAGAGGGGCCAACGTCCTGACTTTC

D: NA
J: TRBJ2-2
size: NA
V: TRBV15
CDR3: CATRIQGNTGELFF
DNA: TGTGCCACCAGGATACAGGGCAACACCGGGGAGCTGTTTTTT

D: TRBD1
J: TRBJ1-6
size: few
V: TRBV30
CDR3: CAWRGQARKNSPLHF
DNA: TGTGCCTGGAGGGGACAGGCCCGTAAGAATTCACCCCTCCACTTT

D: NA
J: TRBJ1-3
size: NA
V: TRBV5-1
CDR3: CASSLGSFGNTIYF
DNA: TGCGCCAGCAGCTTGGGAAGTTTTGGAAACACCATATATTTT

D: TRBD1
J: TRBJ2-1
size: NA
V: TRBV7-9
CDR3: CASSSRDRERNTYNEQFF
DNA: TGTGCCAGCAGCTCCCGCGACAGGGAAAGGAACACCTACAATGAGCAGTTCTTC

D: NA
J: TRBJ2-1
size: few
V: TRBV15
CDR3: CATSRGFVYNEQFF
DNA: TGTGCCACCAGCAGAGGCTTTGTTTACAATGAGCAGTTCTTC

D: NA
J: TRBJ2-7
size: NA
V: TRBV6-1
CDR3: CASSKGVSYEQYF
DNA: TGTGCCAGCAGTAAGGGGGTTTCCTACGAGCAGTACTTC

D: TRBD1
J: TRBJ2-2
size: NA
V: TRBV11-1
CDR3: CASSYRGGTGELFF
DNA: TGTGCCAGCAGCTACAGGGGCGGAACCGGGGAGCTGTTTTTT

D: TRBD2
J: TRBJ2-7
size: NA
V: TRBV11-2
CDR3: CASSRTSLGEQYF
DNA: TGTGCCAGCAGCCGGACTAGCCTTGGGGAGCAGTACTTC

D: TRBD1
J: TRBJ1-5
size: few
V: TRBV6-1
CDR3: CASSDGDRGFQPQHF
DNA: TGTGCCAGCAGTGACGGGGACAGGGGCTTTCAGCCCCAGCATTTT

D: NA
J: TRBJ2-1
size: NA
V: TRBV11-3
CDR3: CASSLTQGGEQFF
DNA: TGTGCCAGCAGCTTAACTCAGGGTGGCGAGCAGTTCTTC

D: NA
J: TRBJ1-6
size: few
V: TRBV27
CDR3: CASSFWGDSPLHF
DNA: TGTGCCAGCAGTTTCTGGGGGGATTCACCCCTCCACTTT

D: TRBD1
J: TRBJ1-5
size: NA
V: TRBV6-1
CDR3: CASRETGASNQPQHF
DNA: TGTGCCAGCAGGGAGACAGGGGCGAGCAATCAGCCCCAGCATTTT

D: NA
J: TRBJ2-7
size: NA
V: TRBV7-9
CDR3: CASSFGVNEQYF
DNA: TGTGCCAGCAGCTTTGGAGTCAACGAGCAGTACTTC

D: NA
J: TRBJ2-2
size: NA
V: TRBV4-2
CDR3: CASSQDPVDTGELFF
DNA: TGTGCCAGCAGCCAAGACCCCGTGGACACCGGGGAGCTGTTTTTT

D: NA
J: TRBJ2-7
size: few
V: TRBV6-1
CDR3: CASSEGGYDYEQYF
DNA: TGTGCCAGCAGTGAGGGGGGATACGACTACGAGCAGTACTTC

D: NA
J: TRBJ2-3
size: few
V: TRBV7-3
CDR3: CASSLTGGPNPTDTQYF
DNA: TGTGCCAGCAGCTTAACGGGGGGGCCTAACCCCACAGATACGCAGTATTTT

D: NA
J: TRBJ1-1
size: NA
V: TRBV6-1
CDR3: CASSDGTSYEAFF
DNA: TGTGCCAGCAGTGATGGGACCTCATATGAAGCTTTCTTT

D: NA
J: TRBJ1-1
size: NA
V: TRBV4-2
CDR3: CASSPGLGGTEAFF
DNA: TGTGCCAGCAGCCCAGGGTTGGGGGGCACTGAAGCTTTCTTT